This T cell receptor (beta chain) was recorded in a study of lymphopenia after photon versus proton radiotherapy. This clone was found once. Its antigen is undetermined. General study points: Photon-treated patients lost naive T cells and TCR diversity; proton-treated stayed stable. After lymphocyte nadir, photon-treated repertoires showed oligoclonal expansion, especially CD8+ Temra. Authors raise, but do not show, better survival with proton therapy. A bigger post-nadir fall in TCR diversity correlated inversely with survival time in deceased patients.

The CDR3 runs 15 residues. Trimming cost V 1 base and J 0 bases, with 8 bases left between them. CDR1 and CDR2 from the germline V gene are SGHRS and YFSETQ. Measured with immunoSEQ multiplex PCR; TCRdb has only the in-frame clones, and not every one. The profile covers fewer than 45,000 clones, with 86% appearing a single time and 10% taken by the ten largest. This specimen consisted of peripheral blood, obtained from a patient treated with proton-based radiotherapy. The chain recombines TRBV5-1 with TRBJ2-1; unclear D gene. This receptor was obtained from an older woman with pancreatic cancer. Some clones in this sample may be carry-over from other donors' samples. This chain's CDR3 is CASSLKPGSYNEQFF. The CDR3 DNA sequence: TGCGCCAGCAGCTTGAAACCCGGCTCCTACAATGAGCAGTTCTTC. Filled out from reference TRBV5-1 and TRBJ2-1, the complete variable domain reads KAGVTQTPRYLIKTRGQQVTLSCSPISGHRSVSWYQQTPGQGLQFLFEYFSETQRNKGNFPGRFSGRQFSNSRSEMNVSTLELGDSALYLCASSLKPGSYNEQFFGPGTRLTVL.